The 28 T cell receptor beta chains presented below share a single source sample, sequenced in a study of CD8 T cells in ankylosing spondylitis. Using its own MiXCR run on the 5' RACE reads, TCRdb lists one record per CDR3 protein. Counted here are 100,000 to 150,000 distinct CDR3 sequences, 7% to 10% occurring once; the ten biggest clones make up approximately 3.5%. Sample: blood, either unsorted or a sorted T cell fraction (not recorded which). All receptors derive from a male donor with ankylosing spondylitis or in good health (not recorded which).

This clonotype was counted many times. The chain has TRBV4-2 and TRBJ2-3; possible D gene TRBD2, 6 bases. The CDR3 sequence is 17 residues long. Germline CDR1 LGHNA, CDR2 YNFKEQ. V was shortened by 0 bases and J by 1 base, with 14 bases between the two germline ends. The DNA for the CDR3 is TGTGCCAGCAGCCAAGATCTGGGCGGGACCGGCACAGATACGCAGTATTTT. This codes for CASSQDLGGTGTDTQYF.

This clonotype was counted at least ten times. CDR3: CASSSQARGISNQPQHF. The CDR3 nucleotides read TGTGCCAGCAGCTCCCAAGCAAGAGGGATTAGCAATCAGCCCCAGCATTTT. This chain joins TRBV7-2 and TRBJ1-5; D not certain. The CDR3 consists of 17 residues. The V end was cut by 4 bases, the J end by 0 bases, with 16 bases between. Germline loops: CDR1 SGHTA, CDR2 FQGNSA.

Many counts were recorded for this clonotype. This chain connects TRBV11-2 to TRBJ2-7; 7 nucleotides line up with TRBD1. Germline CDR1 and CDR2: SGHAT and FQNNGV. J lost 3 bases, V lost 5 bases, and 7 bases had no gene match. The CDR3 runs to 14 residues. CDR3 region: CASSGQVRLYEQYF. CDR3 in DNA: TGTGCCAGCAGCGGACAGGTACGACTCTACGAGCAGTACTTC.

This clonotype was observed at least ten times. In DNA form, the CDR3 reads TGTGCCAGCAGTTTATCCCCGTCAGCCTATGGCTACACCTTC. Amino acids: CASSLSPSAYGYTF. The rearrangement joins TRBV27 to TRBJ1-2; no clear D. V gave up 0 bases and J gave up 4 bases, with 9 bases separating them. The CDR3 is made up of 14 amino acids. Germline loops: CDR1 MNHEY, CDR2 SMNVEV (reference sequence).

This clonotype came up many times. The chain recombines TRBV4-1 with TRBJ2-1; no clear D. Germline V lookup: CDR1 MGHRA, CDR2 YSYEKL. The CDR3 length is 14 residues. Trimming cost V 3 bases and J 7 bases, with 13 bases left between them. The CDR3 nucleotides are TGCGCCAGCAGCCAGAATAGGTTTAGGAATGAGCAGTTCTTC. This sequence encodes CASSQNRFRNEQFF.

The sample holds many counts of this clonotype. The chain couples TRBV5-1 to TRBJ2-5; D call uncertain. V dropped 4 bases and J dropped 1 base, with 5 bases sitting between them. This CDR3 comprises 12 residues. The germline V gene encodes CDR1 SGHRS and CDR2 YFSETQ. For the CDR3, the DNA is TGCGCCAGCAGCCCTACCCAAGAGACCCAGTACTTC. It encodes CASSPTQETQYF.

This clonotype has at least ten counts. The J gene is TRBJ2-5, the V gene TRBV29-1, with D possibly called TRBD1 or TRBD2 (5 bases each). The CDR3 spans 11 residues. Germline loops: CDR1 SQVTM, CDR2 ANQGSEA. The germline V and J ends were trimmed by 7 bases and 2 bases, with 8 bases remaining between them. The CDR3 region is CSGGEQETQYF. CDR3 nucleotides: TGCAGCGGAGGGGAGCAAGAGACCCAGTACTTC.

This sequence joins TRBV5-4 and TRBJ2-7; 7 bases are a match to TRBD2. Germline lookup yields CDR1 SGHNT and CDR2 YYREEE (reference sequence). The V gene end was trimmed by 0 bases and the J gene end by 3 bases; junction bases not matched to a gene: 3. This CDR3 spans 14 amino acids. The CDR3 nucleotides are TGTGCCAGCAGCTTGGATTGGACTAGCTACGAGCAGTACTTC. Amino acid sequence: CASSLDWTSYEQYF.

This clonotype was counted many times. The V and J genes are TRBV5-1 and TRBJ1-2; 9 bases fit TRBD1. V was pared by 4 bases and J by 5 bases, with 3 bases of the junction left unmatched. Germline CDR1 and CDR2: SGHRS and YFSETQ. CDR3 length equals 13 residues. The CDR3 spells CASSTGQGYGYTF. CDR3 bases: TGCGCCAGCAGCACAGGACAGGGGTATGGCTACACCTTC.

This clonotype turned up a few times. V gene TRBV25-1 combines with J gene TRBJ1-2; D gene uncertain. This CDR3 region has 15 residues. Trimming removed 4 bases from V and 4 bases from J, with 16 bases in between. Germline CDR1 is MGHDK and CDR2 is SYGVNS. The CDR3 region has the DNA TGTGCCAGCAGTGTGAGAGACCACAGCCCCTATGGCTACACCTTC. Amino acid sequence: CASSVRDHSPYGYTF.

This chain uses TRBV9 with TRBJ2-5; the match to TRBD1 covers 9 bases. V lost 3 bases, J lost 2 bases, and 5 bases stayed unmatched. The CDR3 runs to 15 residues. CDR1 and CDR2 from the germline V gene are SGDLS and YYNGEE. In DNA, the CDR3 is TGTGCCAGCAGCGCCCGGGACAGGGCTCAAGAGACCCAGTACTTC. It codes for CASSARDRAQETQYF.

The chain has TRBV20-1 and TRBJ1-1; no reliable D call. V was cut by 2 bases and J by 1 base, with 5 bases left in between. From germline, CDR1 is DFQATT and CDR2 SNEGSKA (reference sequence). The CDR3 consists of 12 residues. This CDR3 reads CSARPGNTEAFF. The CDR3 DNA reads TGCAGTGCTAGACCGGGGAACACTGAAGCTTTCTTT.

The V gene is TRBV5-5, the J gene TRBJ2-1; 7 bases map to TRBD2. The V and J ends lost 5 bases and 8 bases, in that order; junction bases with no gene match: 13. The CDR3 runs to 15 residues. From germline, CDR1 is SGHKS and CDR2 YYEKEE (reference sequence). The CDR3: CASSTGTTGCDEQFF. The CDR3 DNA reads TGTGCCAGCAGTACCGGGACTACCGGTTGCGATGAGCAGTTCTTC.

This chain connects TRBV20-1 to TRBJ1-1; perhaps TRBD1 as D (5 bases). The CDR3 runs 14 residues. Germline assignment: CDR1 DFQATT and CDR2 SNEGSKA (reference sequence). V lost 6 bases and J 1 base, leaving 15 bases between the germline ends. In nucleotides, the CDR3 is TGCAGTGCCCTCGTCCAGGGCCCGAACACTGAAGCTTTCTTT. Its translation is CSALVQGPNTEAFF.

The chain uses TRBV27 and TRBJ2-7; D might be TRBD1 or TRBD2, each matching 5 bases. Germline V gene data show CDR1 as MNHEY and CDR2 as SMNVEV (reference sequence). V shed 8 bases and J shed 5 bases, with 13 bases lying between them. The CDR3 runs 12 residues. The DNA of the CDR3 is TGTGCCAGCGTTGGAGGCAGGGACGAGCAGTACTTC. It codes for CASVGGRDEQYF.

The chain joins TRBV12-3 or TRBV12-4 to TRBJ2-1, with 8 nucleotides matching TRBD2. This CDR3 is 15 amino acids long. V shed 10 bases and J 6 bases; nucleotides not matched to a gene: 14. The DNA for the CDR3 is TGTGCCACTGGGGGCGAAGGGACTAGACCCAATGAGCAGTTCTTC. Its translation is CATGGEGTRPNEQFF.

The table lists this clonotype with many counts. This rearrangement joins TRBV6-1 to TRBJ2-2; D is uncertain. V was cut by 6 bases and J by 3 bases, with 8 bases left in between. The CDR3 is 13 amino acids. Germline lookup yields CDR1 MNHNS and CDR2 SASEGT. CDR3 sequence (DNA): TGTGCCAGCAGACTCACGTACACCGGGGAGCTGTTTTTT. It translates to CASRLTYTGELFF.

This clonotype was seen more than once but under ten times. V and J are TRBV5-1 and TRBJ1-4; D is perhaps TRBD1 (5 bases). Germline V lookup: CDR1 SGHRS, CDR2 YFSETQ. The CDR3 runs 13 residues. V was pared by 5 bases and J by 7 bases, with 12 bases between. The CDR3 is CASRNGDGEKLFF. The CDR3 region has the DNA TGCGCCAGCAGAAACGGGGACGGTGAAAAACTGTTTTTT.

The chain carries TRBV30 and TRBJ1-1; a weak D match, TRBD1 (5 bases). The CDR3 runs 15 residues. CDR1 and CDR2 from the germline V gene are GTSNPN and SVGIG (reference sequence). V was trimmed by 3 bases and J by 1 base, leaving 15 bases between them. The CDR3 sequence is CAWRGQGRSNTEAFF. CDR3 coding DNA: TGTGCCTGGAGAGGGCAGGGAAGATCGAACACTGAAGCTTTCTTT.

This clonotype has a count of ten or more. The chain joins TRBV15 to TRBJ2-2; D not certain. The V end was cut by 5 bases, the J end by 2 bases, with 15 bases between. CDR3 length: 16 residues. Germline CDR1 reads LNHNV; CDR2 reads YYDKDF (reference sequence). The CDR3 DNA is TGTGCCACCAGCCCTCGGTTAGACCCCAACACCGGGGAGCTGTTTTTT. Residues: CATSPRLDPNTGELFF.

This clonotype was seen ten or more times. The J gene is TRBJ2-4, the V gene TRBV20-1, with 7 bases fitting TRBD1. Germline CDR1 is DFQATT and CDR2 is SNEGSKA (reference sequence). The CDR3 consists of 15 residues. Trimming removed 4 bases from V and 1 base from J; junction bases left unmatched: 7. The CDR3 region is CSAMDRLRAKNIQYF. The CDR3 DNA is TGCAGTGCTATGGACAGGTTACGTGCCAAAAACATTCAGTACTTC.

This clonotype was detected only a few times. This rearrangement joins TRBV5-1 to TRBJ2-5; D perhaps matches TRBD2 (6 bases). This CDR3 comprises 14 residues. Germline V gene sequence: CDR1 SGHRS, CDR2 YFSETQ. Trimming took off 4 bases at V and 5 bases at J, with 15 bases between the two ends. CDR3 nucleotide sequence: TGCGCCAGCAGCGCCGTCCAAGGAGGGGAGACCCAGTACTTC. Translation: CASSAVQGGETQYF.

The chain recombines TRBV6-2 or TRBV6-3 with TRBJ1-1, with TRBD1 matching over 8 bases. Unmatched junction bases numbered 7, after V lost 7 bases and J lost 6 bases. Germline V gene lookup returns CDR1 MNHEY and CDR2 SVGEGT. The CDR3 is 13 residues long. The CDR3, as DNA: TGTGCCAGCAATACAGGGGGTTACCCTGAAGCTTTCTTT. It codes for CASNTGGYPEAFF.

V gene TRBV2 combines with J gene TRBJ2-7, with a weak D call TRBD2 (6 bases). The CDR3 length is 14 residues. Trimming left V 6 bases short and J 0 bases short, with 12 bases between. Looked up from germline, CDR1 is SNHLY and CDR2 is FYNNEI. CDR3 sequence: CASSGGRNSYEQYF. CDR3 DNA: TGTGCCAGCAGCGGGGGACGAAACTCCTACGAGCAGTACTTC. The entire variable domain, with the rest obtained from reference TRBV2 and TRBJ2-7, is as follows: EPEVTQTPSHQVTQMGQEVILRCVPISNHLYFYWYRQILGQKVEFLVSFYNNEISEKSEIFDDQFSVERPDGSNFTLKIRSTKLEDSAMYFCASSGGRNSYEQYFGPGTRLTVT.

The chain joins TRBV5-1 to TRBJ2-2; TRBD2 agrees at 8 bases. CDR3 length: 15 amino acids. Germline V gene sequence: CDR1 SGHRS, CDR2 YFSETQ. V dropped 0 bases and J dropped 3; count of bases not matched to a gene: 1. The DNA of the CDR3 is TGCGCCAGCAGCTTGGAGACTAGCGACACCGGGGAGCTGTTTTTT. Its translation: CASSLETSDTGELFF.

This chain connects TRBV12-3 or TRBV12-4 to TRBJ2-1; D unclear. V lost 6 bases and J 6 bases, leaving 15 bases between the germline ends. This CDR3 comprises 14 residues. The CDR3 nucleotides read TGTGCCAGCAGCTTACCCCCCGCGAGCAATGAGCAGTTCTTC. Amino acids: CASSLPPASNEQFF.

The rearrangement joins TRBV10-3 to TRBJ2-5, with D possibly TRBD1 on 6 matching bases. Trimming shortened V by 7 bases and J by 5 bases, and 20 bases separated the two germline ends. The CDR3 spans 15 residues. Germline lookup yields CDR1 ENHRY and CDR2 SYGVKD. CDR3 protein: CAIKEGGQQLETQYF. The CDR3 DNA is TGTGCCATCAAAGAAGGAGGACAGCAATTGGAGACCCAGTACTTC.

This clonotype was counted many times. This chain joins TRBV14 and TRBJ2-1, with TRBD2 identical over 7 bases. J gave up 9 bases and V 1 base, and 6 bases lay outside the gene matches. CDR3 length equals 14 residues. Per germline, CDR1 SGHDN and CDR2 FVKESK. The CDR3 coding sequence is TGTGCCAGCAGCCAAGCGGGAGGATTCGGTGAGCAGTTCTTC. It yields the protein CASSQAGGFGEQFF.